The 31 T cell receptor beta chains reported below all come from one sample, sequenced in a study of human T cells and chemical hapten exposure. Time point reported: patch test 2, 6 weeks after DPC sensitization. Treatment meaning: therapeutic diphenylcyclopropenone sensitization with weekly scalp DPC. A single record per CDR3 protein comes from TCRdb applying MiXCR to the RACE reads. The sample consists of some 79,000 distinct CDR3 sequences, less than 11% of them appearing once. The sequences come from whole blood, collected in connection with sensitization to the hapten diphenylcyclopropenone (DPC). These receptors were obtained from a woman aged 50 to 65 with alopecia areata. Some clones in this sample may be carry-over from other donors' samples.

The rearrangement joins TRBV20-1 to TRBJ2-1; 10 bases align to TRBD2. V shed 5 bases and J 4 bases; nucleotides not matched to a gene: 8. The CDR3 loop spans 15 amino acids. CDR1 is DFQATT, CDR2 SNEGSKA, per germline (reference sequence). In DNA, the CDR3 is TGCAGTGCTGGGGGACTAGCGCTCATATACAATGAGCAGTTCTTC. Protein: CSAGGLALIYNEQFF.

By its share, this clonotype is medium-sized. V usage is TRBV4-3 and J usage is TRBJ2-3; 8 bases match TRBD2. The CDR3 spans 16 residues. V lost 0 bases, J lost 4 bases, and 6 bases stayed unmatched. CDR1 and CDR2 from the germline V gene are LGHNA and YSLEER. Here the CDR3 reads CASSQDNAGGADTQYF. For the CDR3, the DNA is TGCGCCAGCAGCCAAGATAACGCGGGGGGCGCAGATACGCAGTATTTT.

There are a few counts of this clonotype. The rearrangement joins TRBV28 to TRBJ2-7, with 9 bases identical to TRBD1. V gave up 3 bases and J gave up 7 bases; unmatched junction bases: 4. Germline CDR1 and CDR2: MDHEN and SYDVKM. The CDR3 is 13 residues long. The CDR3 DNA follows: TGTGCCAGCAGTTTGGACAGGGGAATAGAGCAGTACTTC. It specifies CASSLDRGIEQYF.

This clonotype occurred a few times. The V gene is TRBV5-6, the J gene TRBJ2-7, with TRBD1 matching 9 bases. V dropped 4 bases and J dropped 2; count of bases not matched to a gene: 7. This CDR3 region has 15 residues. Germline CDR1 is SGHDT and CDR2 is YYEEEE. In DNA form, the CDR3 reads TGTGCCAGCAGCCCTGGGACAGGGTTAACCTACGAGCAGTACTTC. Translation gives CASSPGTGLTYEQYF. Together with reference TRBV5-6 and TRBJ2-7, the CDR3 gives the full variable domain: DAGVTQSPTHLIKTRGQQVTLRCSPKSGHDTVSWYQQALGQGPQFIFQYYEEEERQRGNFPDRFSGHQFPNYSSELNVNALLLGDSALYLCASSPGTGLTYEQYFGPGTRLTVT.

This clonotype showed up many times. The rearrangement uses TRBV5-1 and TRBJ2-2; a possible D gene is TRBD2 (6 bases). The CDR3 runs 15 residues. CDR1 and CDR2 from the germline V gene are SGHRS and YFSETQ. The V end lost 0 bases, the J end lost 6 bases, and 12 bases lay between the germline ends. CDR3 amino acids: CASSLAGVVPGELFF. CDR3 sequence (DNA): TGCGCCAGCAGCTTGGCGGGAGTTGTACCCGGGGAGCTGTTTTTT. The whole variable domain, filled in from reference TRBV5-1 and TRBJ2-2, reads KAGVTQTPRYLIKTRGQQVTLSCSPISGHRSVSWYQQTPGQGLQFLFEYFSETQRNKGNFPGRFSGRQFSNSRSEMNVSTLELGDSALYLCASSLAGVVPGELFFGEGSRLTVL.

In its sample, this clonotype was seen many times. The chain uses TRBV19 and TRBJ1-5; D is perhaps TRBD1 (5 bases). The CDR3 totals 14 residues. With 10 bases removed from V and 4 bases from J, the gap between germline ends came to 17 bases. In germline, CDR1 is LNHDA, CDR2 SQIVND (reference sequence). CDR3 sequence: CATQGVDLNQPQHF. As DNA, the CDR3 is TGTGCCACCCAAGGGGTCGATTTAAATCAGCCCCAGCATTTT.

Here the CDR3 DNA reads TGCGCCAGCAGCCAAGAAATCAGGGGAGCCAAAAACATTCAGTACTTC. It codes for CASSQEIRGAKNIQYF. This sequence joins TRBV4-1 and TRBJ2-4; D is perhaps TRBD1 (6 bases). Deletions cut 0 bases from V and 0 bases from J, with 9 bases between. Germline V gene sequence: CDR1 MGHRA, CDR2 YSYEKL. The CDR3 has 16 amino acids.

This clonotype has only a few counts. The CDR3 here is CSTRDSYNSPLHF. The CDR3 nucleotides read TGCAGCACCCGGGACAGTTATAATTCACCCCTCCACTTT. The rearrangement links TRBV29-1 to TRBJ1-6; the match to TRBD1 covers 7 bases. Germline V CDR1 and CDR2: SQVTM, ANQGSEA. This CDR3 comprises 13 residues. The ends lost 8 bases at V and 4 bases at J; junction bases unmatched: 5.

This clonotype appeared a few times. V gene TRBV9 combines with J gene TRBJ2-2; D is uncertain. This CDR3 has 12 residues. CDR1 and CDR2 from the germline V gene are SGDLS and YYNGEE. Trimming shortened V by 4 bases and J by 7 bases, and 8 bases separated the two germline ends. As DNA, the CDR3 is TGTGCCAGCAGCCCGCCCGTCGGGGAGCTGTTTTTT. Its protein product is CASSPPVGELFF.

This clonotype occurred a few times. The rearrangement joins TRBV28 to TRBJ2-7, with TRBD2 matching over 14 bases. CDR1 MDHEN and CDR2 SYDVKM come from the germline V gene. V shed 2 bases and J 1 base; nucleotides not matched to a gene: 13. The CDR3 contains 20 residues. The CDR3 DNA reads as TGTGCCAGCAGTTTACCTGGACTAGCGGGAGGTTATCGGGGGTCCTACGAGCAGTACTTC. As protein: CASSLPGLAGGYRGSYEQYF. The full variable domain, its missing parts supplied by reference TRBV28 and TRBJ2-7, is DVKVTQSSRYLVKRTGEKVFLECVQDMDHENMFWYRQDPGLGLRLIYFSYDVKMKEKGDIPEGYSVSREKKERFSLILESASTNQTSMYLCASSLPGLAGGYRGSYEQYFGPGTRLTVT.

This clonotype was counted at least ten times. The rearrangement uses TRBV15 and TRBJ2-5; no firm D call. V gave up 4 bases and J gave up 2 bases, with 11 bases separating them. The CDR3 spans 14 residues. Per the germline V gene, CDR1 is LNHNV and CDR2 is YYDKDF (reference sequence). In nucleotides, the CDR3 is TGTGCCACCAGCACCTCTACAGTACAAGAGACCCAGTACTTC. Translation: CATSTSTVQETQYF.

This clonotype was detected a few times. This chain links TRBV28 with TRBJ1-1, with 7 bases lining up with TRBD1. V shed 6 bases and J 6 bases; nucleotides not matched to a gene: 1. Germline V gene sequence: CDR1 MDHEN, CDR2 SYDVKM. This CDR3 has 11 residues. The CDR3 reads CASRQGSEAFF. The CDR3 DNA reads TGTGCCAGCAGACAGGGGTCTGAAGCTTTCTTT.

This clonotype has more than one count but fewer than ten. This rearrangement joins TRBV7-9 to TRBJ1-1; TRBD1 matches 9 bases. The CDR3 has 12 residues. With V trimmed by 5 bases and J by 11 bases, 6 bases remained unmatched. Germline V gene sequence: CDR1 SEHNR, CDR2 FQNEAQ (reference sequence). CDR3 sequence reads: CASSKRTGEAFF. The CDR3 nucleotides read TGTGCCAGCAGCAAGAGGACAGGGGAGGCTTTCTTT.

This clonotype was seen at least ten times. This chain links TRBV6-5 with TRBJ2-5, with D uncertain. Trimming stripped 3 bases from V and 3 bases from J, with 8 bases between. This CDR3 spans 13 amino acids. Germline values: CDR1 MNHEY, CDR2 SVGAGI. The CDR3 region is CASSYLRKETQYF. CDR3 in DNA: TGTGCCAGCAGTTATCTTCGGAAAGAGACCCAGTACTTC.

The chain couples TRBV3-1 to TRBJ1-1; tentative D call: TRBD1 (5 bases). The CDR3 has 15 amino acids. Trimming took 1 base from V and 1 from J, leaving 10 bases between them. Germline CDR1 is LGHDT and CDR2 is YNNKEL (reference sequence). CDR3 nucleotides: TGTGCCAGCAGCCAAGTCGGTCAGGGGAACACTGAAGCTTTCTTT. It translates to CASSQVGQGNTEAFF.

This chain joins TRBV7-2 and TRBJ2-7; D is possibly TRBD2 (6 bases). Deletions cut 5 bases from V and 4 bases from J, with 9 bases between. Germline V lookup: CDR1 SGHTA, CDR2 FQGNSA. The CDR3 has 12 amino acids. CDR3 bases: TGTGCCAGCAGCGAGACTAGGTACGAGCAGTACTTC. Translated: CASSETRYEQYF. The whole variable domain, remainder taken from reference TRBV7-2 and TRBJ2-7, is GAGVSQSPSNKVTEKGKDVELRCDPISGHTALYWYRQSLGQGLEFLIYFQGNSAPDKSGLPSDRFSAERTGGSVSTLTIQRTQQEDSAVYLCASSETRYEQYFGPGTRLTVT.

The chain links TRBV18 to TRBJ1-4; TRBD1 matches at 10 bases. CDR3 length: 17 residues. Trimming removed 4 bases from V and 8 bases from J; junction bases left unmatched: 13. Germline CDR1 KGHSH, CDR2 LQKENI. DNA of the CDR3: TGTGCCAGCTCACTTACCAGCCCGGGACAGGGGCGCGAAAAACTGTTTTTT. Translation: CASSLTSPGQGREKLFF.

This clonotype was recorded many times. The chain has TRBV19 and TRBJ2-1, with D possibly being TRBD2 (5 bases). Germline V gives CDR1 LNHDA, CDR2 SQIVND (reference sequence). This CDR3 spans 13 amino acids. Trimming removed 1 base from V and 9 bases from J, with 10 bases in between. The CDR3 nucleotides are TGTGCCAGTAGTATAGGTCTAGCACGTGAGCAGTTCTTC. It encodes CASSIGLAREQFF.

This clonotype was detected many times. The rearrangement uses TRBV20-1 and TRBJ2-7; 9 bases match TRBD2. The CDR3 runs to 15 residues. Germline trimming cut 1 base from V and 4 bases from J; bases unmatched to any gene: 8. Germline CDR1 and CDR2: DFQATT and SNEGSKA (reference sequence). CDR3 region: CSARGNLSGSYEQYF. The CDR3 bases are TGCAGTGCTAGAGGGAACCTTAGCGGGAGTTACGAGCAGTACTTC.

CDR3: CSARDPRQGGNEQFF. The DNA for the CDR3 is TGCAGTGCTAGAGATCCCCGCCAGGGGGGTAATGAGCAGTTCTTC. The gene calls are TRBV20-1 and TRBJ2-1, with D perhaps TRBD1 (7 bases). The CDR3 loop spans 15 amino acids. The germline V gene encodes CDR1 DFQATT and CDR2 SNEGSKA (reference sequence). The germline V and J ends were trimmed by 0 bases and 7 bases, with 16 bases remaining between them.

The V gene is TRBV28, the J gene TRBJ1-1, with 9 bases identical to TRBD1. Germline assignment: CDR1 MDHEN and CDR2 SYDVKM. V was clipped by 4 bases and J by 2 bases; unmatched bases: 14. The length of the CDR3 is 18 residues. CDR3 protein: CASSSRGPGQGFNTEAFF. In DNA, the CDR3 is TGTGCCAGCAGTTCCCGAGGGCCGGGACAGGGATTTAACACTGAAGCTTTCTTT.

The chain recombines TRBV20-1 with TRBJ2-3, with D possibly matching TRBD1 (5 bases). The CDR3 is 14 amino acids. Germline V gene lookup returns CDR1 DFQATT and CDR2 SNEGSKA (reference sequence). V lost 3 bases to trimming and J lost 2 bases, with 12 bases between them. The CDR3 is CSASLVGLTDTQYF. In nucleotides, the CDR3 is TGCAGTGCTAGTCTAGTGGGGCTCACAGATACGCAGTATTTT.

This chain uses TRBV12-3 or TRBV12-4 with TRBJ2-4; no clear D gene. CDR3 size: 15 residues. Trimming took 8 bases from V and 0 from J, leaving 14 bases between them. The CDR3 here is CASQVGTLAKNIQYF. CDR3 nucleotides: TGTGCCAGCCAAGTGGGCACCCTAGCCAAAAACATTCAGTACTTC.

This clonotype was picked up many times. The V and J genes are TRBV2 and TRBJ2-3; D gene unclear. V lost 4 bases and J 2 bases, leaving 10 bases between the germline ends. The CDR3 contains 14 residues. CDR1 and CDR2 from the germline V gene are SNHLY and FYNNEI. CDR3: CASSGTLATDTQYF. The DNA of the CDR3 is TGTGCCAGCAGTGGTACACTCGCCACAGATACGCAGTATTTT.

This clonotype was recorded a few times. The chain couples TRBV6-2 or TRBV6-3 to TRBJ1-1; D unresolved. Trimming shortened V by 8 bases and J by 2 bases, and 15 bases separated the two germline ends. Germline CDR1 is MNHEY and CDR2 is SVGEGT. The CDR3 has 14 amino acids. The CDR3 loop reads CASSNARRNTEAFF. CDR3 nucleotides: TGTGCCAGCTCCAACGCAAGACGTAACACTGAAGCTTTCTTT.

The J gene is TRBJ1-5, the V gene TRBV5-5, with D unclear. Germline assignment: CDR1 SGHKS and CDR2 YYEKEE (reference sequence). This CDR3 is built from 14 residues. The V gene lost 0 bases and the J gene lost 4 bases, with 8 bases spanning the gap. The CDR3 here is CASSLAPLNQPQHF. The CDR3 nucleotides read TGTGCCAGCAGCTTGGCGCCCCTAAATCAGCCCCAGCATTTT.

This clonotype was counted at least ten times. This chain joins TRBV29-1 and TRBJ2-5, with unresolved D. Deletions cut 3 bases from V and 0 bases from J, with 5 bases between. This CDR3 has 12 residues. Per germline, CDR1 SQVTM and CDR2 ANQGSEA. CDR3 protein: CSVDMYQETQYF. CDR3 DNA: TGCAGCGTTGACATGTACCAAGAGACCCAGTACTTC.

This clonotype has just a few counts. The chain is built from TRBV6-1 and TRBJ2-3; D ambiguous. The CDR3 totals 12 residues. V was pared by 10 bases and J by 2 bases, with 10 bases between. From germline, CDR1 is MNHNS and CDR2 SASEGT. The CDR3 reads CATRYSTDTQYF. The CDR3 DNA sequence: TGTGCCACCCGTTACTCCACAGATACGCAGTATTTT.

V gene TRBV4-1 combines with J gene TRBJ2-7, with 7 bases aligning to TRBD1. This CDR3 spans 15 amino acids. After removal of 4 bases from V and 1 base from J, the junction contained 7 bases not matched to a gene. Germline V gene lookup returns CDR1 MGHRA and CDR2 YSYEKL. The CDR3 protein is CASSPRDRDSYEQYF. The CDR3 DNA follows: TGCGCCAGCAGCCCCCGGGACAGAGATTCCTACGAGCAGTACTTC.

The chain has TRBV5-6 and TRBJ1-1, with D perhaps matching TRBD1 (5 bases). This CDR3 contains 12 residues. Per the germline V gene, CDR1 is SGHDT and CDR2 is YYEEEE. Trimming pared 4 bases from V and 11 bases from J, leaving 15 bases between. The CDR3: CASSVERDAAFF. The CDR3 nucleotides are TGTGCCAGCAGCGTGGAGAGGGACGCCGCTTTCTTT.

V is TRBV29-1 and J is TRBJ2-1, with TRBD1 identical over 9 bases. J gave up 10 bases and V 8 bases, and 9 bases lay outside the gene matches. The CDR3 totals 12 residues. The germline gives CDR1 SQVTM, CDR2 ANQGSEA. CDR3 region: CSFLGQGYEQFF. The DNA for the CDR3 is TGCAGCTTCCTGGGACAGGGATACGAGCAGTTCTTC.